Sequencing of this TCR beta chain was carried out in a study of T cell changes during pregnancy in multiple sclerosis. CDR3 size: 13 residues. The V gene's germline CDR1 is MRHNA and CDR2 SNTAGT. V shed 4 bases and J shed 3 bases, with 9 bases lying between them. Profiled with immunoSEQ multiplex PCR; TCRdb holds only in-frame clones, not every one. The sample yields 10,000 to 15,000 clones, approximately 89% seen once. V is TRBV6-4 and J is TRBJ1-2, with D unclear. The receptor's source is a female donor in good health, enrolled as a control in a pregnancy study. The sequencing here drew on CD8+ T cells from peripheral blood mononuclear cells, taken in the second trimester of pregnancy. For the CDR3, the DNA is TGTGCCAGCAGTGTCATCGGGGACTATGGCTACACCTTC. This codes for CASSVIGDYGYTF.